The 14 T cell receptor beta chains listed next were all sequenced from one sample in a study of T cell responses to AZD1222 COVID-19 vaccine (dated by TCRdb to the early 2020s). This sample's time point label indicates: baseline before first vaccination. The protocol used for the library was the immunoSEQ multiplex PCR assay. TCRdb obtained this table from immuneACCESS and retained in-frame rearrangements with V and J assigned. These tables miss some clones; where compared with another copy, unresolved V genes account for less than half of the shortfall, and the remainder is unexplained. The sample table contains about 86,000 clones; only one count was recorded for 90% of them. Of the sample, under 4% falls within the top ten clones. Here the sequenced sample was peripheral blood, taken on day 0 of AZD1222 vaccination. The receptors here all came from an adult in good health.

V and J are TRBV19 and TRBJ2-1; 7 nucleotides align to TRBD1. CDR3 length equals 16 residues. With 6 bases clipped from V and 1 base from J, the junction kept 9 bases outside the gene matches. Germline values: CDR1 LNHDA, CDR2 SQIVND (reference sequence). The CDR3 coding sequence is TGTGCCAGTAGGCCACAGGGGACAGAATCCTACAATGAGCAGTTCTTC. Amino acid sequence: CASRPQGTESYNEQFF.

V usage is TRBV6-5 and J usage is TRBJ2-7; 9 bases match TRBD1. V lost 6 bases and J lost 4; bases outside the gene matches: 4. In germline, CDR1 is MNHEY, CDR2 SVGAGI. The CDR3 is 13 residues long. CDR3 amino acids: CASRGQGGYEQYF. As DNA, the CDR3 is TGTGCCAGCAGGGGACAGGGAGGATACGAGCAGTACTTC.

J is TRBJ1-3 and V is TRBV9; a possible D gene is TRBD1 (6 bases). CDR3 size: 15 residues. V lost 0 bases to trimming and J lost 4 bases, with 11 bases between them. Per the germline V gene, CDR1 is SGDLS and CDR2 is YYNGEE. This CDR3 reads CASSVGAGAGNTIYF. The CDR3 DNA reads TGTGCCAGCAGCGTAGGCGCGGGGGCAGGAAACACCATATATTTT.

This clone was seen more than once but under ten times. The genes are TRBV21-1 and TRBJ1-4; the D call of TRBD1 is as the table states it, not checked on the DNA. TRBV21-1 counts as a pseudogene. The CDR3 extends over 8 amino acids. In DNA form, the CDR3 reads TGTGCCAGCAGTAAGGGGCCTTTT. Protein: CASSKGPF.

V is TRBV19 and J is TRBJ1-3, with D unclear. Germline assignment: CDR1 LNHDA and CDR2 SQIVND (reference sequence). The CDR3 is made up of 14 amino acids. Trimming stripped 6 bases from V and 0 bases from J, with 9 bases between. The CDR3 DNA follows: TGTGCCAGTAGCGACGGATACTCTGGAAACACCATATATTTT. This encodes CASSDGYSGNTIYF.

The J gene is TRBJ2-7, the V gene TRBV15, with D possibly being TRBD1 (6 bases). V lost 4 bases to trimming and J lost 8 bases, with 21 bases between them. Germline V lookup: CDR1 LNHNV, CDR2 YYDKDF (reference sequence). The CDR3 sequence is 15 residues long. The CDR3 protein is CATSNRWTVGGQQYF. CDR3 bases: TGTGCCACCAGCAATCGGTGGACAGTCGGCGGCCAGCAGTACTTC.

The chain uses TRBV3-1 (or the pseudogene TRBV3-2) and TRBJ1-1, with D perhaps matching TRBD1 (6 bases). This CDR3 contains 13 residues. Per the germline V gene, CDR1 is LGHDT and CDR2 is YNNKEL (reference sequence). Deletions cut 5 bases from V and 4 bases from J, with 11 bases between. CDR3 protein: CASSNRVSTEAFF. The CDR3 DNA sequence: TGTGCCAGCAGCAACAGGGTGAGCACTGAAGCTTTCTTT.

This rearrangement joins TRBV5-5 to TRBJ2-7; D gene unclear. There are 16 residues in the CDR3. The germline V and J ends were trimmed by 0 bases and 1 base, with 14 bases remaining between them. Germline lookup yields CDR1 SGHKS and CDR2 YYEKEE (reference sequence). The CDR3 here is CASSLGGPSISYEQYF. CDR3 bases: TGTGCCAGCAGCTTGGGTGGGCCCTCCATATCCTACGAGCAGTACTTC.

The DNA of the CDR3 is TGCAGTGCTAGTGGCGAACCCGGAACTAATGAAAAACTGTTTTTT. Translated, it gives CSASGEPGTNEKLFF. The gene calls are TRBV20-1 and TRBJ1-4; no clear D gene. The germline V gene encodes CDR1 DFQATT and CDR2 SNEGSKA (reference sequence). The CDR3 is 15 amino acids. V lost 3 bases, J lost 1 base, and 12 bases lay in between.

The CDR3 protein is CASSLTNQPQHF. CDR3 DNA: TGTGCCAGTAGTCTGACAAATCAGCCCCAGCATTTT. This chain links TRBV19 with TRBJ1-5; no clear D gene. CDR3 size: 12 residues. V was trimmed by 5 bases and J by 4 bases, leaving 6 bases between them. Germline V gene data show CDR1 as LNHDA and CDR2 as SQIVND (reference sequence).

The genes are TRBV19 and TRBJ2-3; D call uncertain. Germline CDR1 LNHDA, CDR2 SQIVND (reference sequence). The CDR3 totals 12 residues. V shed 6 bases and J shed 0 bases, with 4 bases lying between them. The CDR3 loop reads CASRGSTDTQYF. The CDR3 nucleotides are TGTGCCAGTAGAGGGAGCACAGATACGCAGTATTTT.

The V and J genes are TRBV14 and TRBJ1-5; D not resolved. CDR1 and CDR2 (germline): SGHDN, FVKESK. The CDR3 length is 13 residues. Trimming stripped 4 bases from V and 5 bases from J, with 9 bases between. CDR3 DNA: TGTGCCAGCAGCCTACAAAGAGATCAGCCCCAGCATTTT. It translates to CASSLQRDQPQHF.

The rearrangement uses TRBV7-2 and TRBJ2-1; 14 bases agree with TRBD2. V lost 2 bases to trimming and J lost 7 bases; unmatched junction nucleotides: 10. Germline V gene lookup returns CDR1 SGHTA and CDR2 FQGNSA. The CDR3 consists of 18 residues. Here the CDR3 DNA reads TGTGCCAGCAGCTTAACTAAGACTAGCGGGGGGGTATTAAATGAGCAGTTCTTC. Protein product: CASSLTKTSGGVLNEQFF.

J is TRBJ1-3 and V is TRBV5-4; no firm D call. This CDR3 spans 17 amino acids. Trimming pared 4 bases from V and 6 bases from J, leaving 23 bases between. Germline CDR1 SGHNT, CDR2 YYREEE (reference sequence). DNA for the CDR3: TGTGCCAGCAGCCCCCGTCCGGCGGTATCCGGAGTAAACACCATATATTTT. Protein sequence: CASSPRPAVSGVNTIYF.